Each of the 5 T cell receptor beta chains below was sequenced from the same sample in a study of blood T cell repertoires in COVID-19. Some clones are missing from TCRdb's copy, which holds only in-frame ones; the method was immunoSEQ multiplex PCR. The sample includes under 130,000 clones, roughly 81% of them seen just once. The sample comprised peripheral blood. These receptors were taken from a woman aged 70 to 79 with acute or convalescent COVID-19.

The chain uses TRBV5-4 and TRBJ2-2, with a tentative D call TRBD1 (6 bases). Looked up from germline, CDR1 is SGHNT and CDR2 is YYREEE (reference sequence). V was clipped by 0 bases and J by 0 bases, with 6 bases between them. The CDR3 has 15 amino acids. CDR3 in DNA: TGTGCCAGCAGCTTGGACAGGGCGAACACCGGGGAGCTGTTTTTT. It translates to CASSLDRANTGELFF.

The rearrangement uses TRBV2 and TRBJ2-3, with 12 bases identical to TRBD2. The junction had 7 bases not matched to a gene; V was cut back by 3 bases and J by 6 bases. The CDR3 contains 16 residues. Germline lookup yields CDR1 SNHLY and CDR2 FYNNEI. This chain's CDR3 is CASSDTLAGGADTQYF. The CDR3 DNA sequence: TGTGCCAGCAGTGATACACTAGCGGGAGGTGCGGATACGCAGTATTTT.

There are a few counts of this clone. This chain uses TRBV6-1 with TRBJ2-3; 8 nucleotides agree with TRBD1. V shed 0 bases, J shed 2 bases, and the junction held 1 base outside the gene matches. The CDR3 loop spans 15 amino acids. The V gene's germline CDR1 is MNHNS and CDR2 SASEGT. CDR3 bases: TGTGCCAGCAGTGAAGCGACAGGGGCCACAGATACGCAGTATTTT. This sequence encodes CASSEATGATDTQYF.

As regards this clone: At one of its ends the junction is not consistent with the germline gene, which may arise from a read error. The chain recombines TRBV11-3 with TRBJ2-7; TRBD1 matches at 7 bases. CDR1 is SGHNT and CDR2 is YENEEA in the germline V gene. The CDR3 length is 16 residues. The chain's CDR3 is CASSLETKMGQTTPKF. As DNA, the CDR3 is TGTGCCAGCAGCTTAGAGACTAAGATGGGACAGACCACTCCTAAATTC.

The chain has TRBV6-2 or TRBV6-3 and TRBJ2-1; 8 bases agree with TRBD1. From germline, CDR1 is MNHEY and CDR2 SVGEGT. This CDR3 is 14 amino acids long. After removal of 5 bases from V and 5 bases from J, the junction contained 5 bases not matched to a gene. In DNA, the CDR3 is TGTGCCAGCAGTACTGGGACAGGAAACAATGAGCAGTTCTTC. This translates into CASSTGTGNNEQFF.